The 32 T cell receptor beta chains given below trace back to one sample, sequenced in a study of OX40 agonist ivuxolimab in advanced cancers. The table came from immunoSEQ multiplex PCR; TCRdb's copy has only in-frame clones and leaves some out. There are around 50,000 clones in the sample; more than 80% occur only once, and roughly a tenth lies in the top ten. The starting material was CD4+ or CD8+ T cells sorted from blood, obtained in a trial of the OX40 agonist ivuxolimab. These receptors all stem from an adult with an advanced solid tumor such as melanoma, head and neck, liver or kidney cancer.

The rearrangement joins TRBV6-6 to TRBJ1-5, with TRBD1 identical over 7 bases. There are 13 residues in the CDR3. The V segment lost 6 bases and the J segment 7 bases; nucleotides outside the gene matches: 6. Per the germline V gene, CDR1 is MNHNY and CDR2 is SVGAGI (reference sequence). CDR3 in amino acids: CASRVGQSQPQHF. The CDR3 coding sequence is TGTGCCAGCAGGGTGGGACAGTCCCAGCCCCAGCATTTT.

The chain links TRBV4-2 to TRBJ1-3; D unclear. The CDR3 length is 15 residues. Germline V gene lookup returns CDR1 LGHNA and CDR2 YNFKEQ. The V and J ends lost 0 bases and 2 bases respectively, with 8 bases between them. This chain's CDR3 is CASSQDRRTGNTIYF. In DNA form, the CDR3 reads TGTGCCAGCAGCCAAGATCGGAGAACTGGAAACACCATATATTTT.

The rearrangement joins TRBV10-3 to TRBJ1-1, with D perhaps matching TRBD1 (5 bases). The V and J ends lost 7 bases and 1 base respectively, with 13 bases between them. Per germline, CDR1 ENHRY and CDR2 SYGVKD. This CDR3 comprises 14 residues. The CDR3 region has the DNA TGTGCCATCACCCCAGGGAATGAGAACACTGAAGCTTTCTTT. The encoded protein is CAITPGNENTEAFF.

This chain uses TRBV4-1 with TRBJ2-5; the D is unclear. This CDR3 region has 13 residues. Germline CDR1 is MGHRA and CDR2 is YSYEKL. V lost 3 bases to trimming and J lost 5 bases, with 10 bases between them. The CDR3 here is CASSQLPGETQYF. The CDR3 DNA reads TGCGCCAGCAGCCAGCTCCCCGGGGAGACCCAGTACTTC.

The rearrangement uses TRBV28 and TRBJ2-7; D unresolved. Germline V gene lookup returns CDR1 MDHEN and CDR2 SYDVKM. The V gene lost 6 bases and the J gene lost 7 bases, with 19 bases spanning the gap. This CDR3 has 14 amino acids. The CDR3 loop reads CASSLDQPVSEQYF. The DNA of the CDR3 is TGTGCCAGCAGCTTAGACCAGCCAGTTTCGGAGCAGTACTTC.

This clone was detected only once. V is TRBV11-2 and J is TRBJ2-1; D possibly corresponds to TRBD1 (6 bases). From germline, CDR1 is SGHAT and CDR2 FQNNGV. This CDR3 has 14 residues. Trimming stripped 3 bases from V and 8 bases from J, with 14 bases between. In nucleotides, the CDR3 is TGTGCCAGCAGCTTGCAAACACAGGGCGATGAGCAGTTCTTC. It translates to CASSLQTQGDEQFF.

The V and J genes are TRBV30 and TRBJ1-5; the D is unclear. The CDR3 is made up of 13 amino acids. V lost 2 bases, J lost 4 bases, and 9 bases lay in between. From germline, CDR1 is GTSNPN and CDR2 SVGIG (reference sequence). The CDR3 sequence: CAWSKEGNQPQHF. The CDR3, as DNA: TGTGCCTGGAGTAAAGAGGGAAATCAGCCCCAGCATTTT.

The V and J genes are TRBV6-1 and TRBJ2-5; D is perhaps TRBD1 (6 bases). This CDR3 is 14 amino acids long. Germline V CDR1 and CDR2: MNHNS, SASEGT. V was pared by 7 bases and J by 1 base, with 13 bases between. The CDR3 DNA sequence: TGTGCCAGCACCCTCGGGACATTCCAAGAGACCCAGTACTTC. Translation: CASTLGTFQETQYF.

This sequence joins TRBV4-1 and TRBJ2-2, with unresolved D. Germline lookup yields CDR1 MGHRA and CDR2 YSYEKL. The V end lost 0 bases, the J end lost 4 bases, and 15 bases lay between the germline ends. This CDR3 region has 17 residues. In nucleotides, the CDR3 is TGCGCCAGCAGCCAAGACGAGTCAGCTACCTCCACCGGGGAGCTGTTTTTT. Amino acids: CASSQDESATSTGELFF.

V gene TRBV10-1 combines with J gene TRBJ2-2; no clear D. This CDR3 comprises 12 residues. Germline assignment: CDR1 WNHNN and CDR2 SYGVQD (reference sequence). V shed 8 bases and J shed 4 bases, with 8 bases lying between them. For the CDR3, the DNA is TGCGCCAGCTCTTCAAGCACCGGGGAGCTGTTTTTT. Its translation is CASSSSTGELFF.

The chain combines TRBV18 with TRBJ1-4; D not certain. Looked up from germline, CDR1 is KGHSH and CDR2 is LQKENI. The CDR3 loop spans 13 amino acids. Between the trimmed V and J ends, which lost 4 bases and 6 bases, there was a span of 9 bases. CDR3 DNA: TGTGCCAGCTCACTCGCGGAGGATGAAAAACTGTTTTTT. This sequence encodes CASSLAEDEKLFF.

CDR3 amino acids: CAISDPTRRQLSGNTIYF. Written as DNA, the CDR3 is TGTGCCATCAGTGACCCGACCAGGAGACAGCTCTCTGGAAACACCATATATTTT. The V gene is TRBV10-3, the J gene TRBJ1-3; the D gene is possibly TRBD1 (5 bases). The germline V and J ends were trimmed by 3 bases and 0 bases, with 18 bases remaining between them. Germline CDR1 reads ENHRY; CDR2 reads SYGVKD. The CDR3 contains 18 residues.

The rearrangement links TRBV18 to TRBJ1-3, with 7 bases lining up with TRBD1. The ends lost 2 bases at V and 4 bases at J; junction bases unmatched: 8. The CDR3 spans 16 residues. Per germline, CDR1 KGHSH and CDR2 LQKENI. The CDR3 DNA is TGTGCCAGCTCACCAGAAGGCAGGGGGATCGGAAACACCATATATTTT. Amino acid sequence: CASSPEGRGIGNTIYF.

This clone is a singleton in its sample. The rearrangement uses TRBV28 and TRBJ1-2; a possible D gene is TRBD1 (6 bases). V lost 4 bases and J lost 3, with 15 bases in between. This CDR3 has 15 residues. Germline assignment: CDR1 MDHEN and CDR2 SYDVKM. As DNA, the CDR3 is TGTGCCAGCAGTTCCTATCCAGGGGTAGACTATGGCTACACCTTC. Amino acids: CASSSYPGVDYGYTF.

This chain uses TRBV10-3 with TRBJ1-3; 8 nucleotides match TRBD1. Germline V lookup: CDR1 ENHRY, CDR2 SYGVKD. The CDR3 is 15 residues long. With V trimmed by 2 bases and J by 5 bases, 5 bases remained unmatched. The chain's CDR3 is CAISETGQGRNTIYF. CDR3 coding DNA: TGTGCCATCAGTGAGACTGGACAGGGTCGAAACACCATATATTTT.

The chain is built from TRBV6-1 and TRBJ2-1; tentative D call: TRBD2 (6 bases). V lost 0 bases and J 4 bases, leaving 16 bases between the germline ends. Germline V gene lookup returns CDR1 MNHNS and CDR2 SASEGT. The CDR3 is 17 residues long. CDR3 DNA: TGTGCCAGCAGTGAAGCAGGGACTCCCGAAGAGTACAATGAGCAGTTCTTC. Translating it yields CASSEAGTPEEYNEQFF.

J is TRBJ2-3 and V is TRBV2; tentatively, D is TRBD1 (5 bases). Trimming left V 5 bases short and J 5 bases short, with 17 bases between. This CDR3 spans 15 amino acids. CDR1 is SNHLY and CDR2 is FYNNEI in the germline V gene. CDR3: CASSPGMGVGDTQYF. The CDR3 coding sequence is TGTGCCAGCAGTCCAGGGATGGGTGTTGGAGATACGCAGTATTTT.

This chain connects TRBV5-4 to TRBJ2-1; D remains unclear. Germline values: CDR1 SGHNT, CDR2 YYREEE (reference sequence). The ends were cut back, 0 bases at V and 5 bases at J, with 9 bases in the middle. The CDR3 consists of 14 residues. CDR3 bases: TGTGCCAGCAGCTTGGATCCCCAGGACAATGAGCAGTTCTTC. Translation gives CASSLDPQDNEQFF.

The chain couples TRBV5-1 to TRBJ1-1; TRBD1 aligns across 8 bases. CDR1 is SGHRS, CDR2 YFSETQ, per germline. The CDR3 loop spans 14 amino acids. J was trimmed by 2 bases and V by 3 bases; bases with no gene match: 3. CDR3: CASSSTGGNTEAFF. The CDR3 region has the DNA TGCGCCAGCAGCTCTACAGGGGGAAACACTGAAGCTTTCTTT.

The gene calls are TRBV28 and TRBJ2-5; TRBD2 is a possible D gene (6 bases). This CDR3 has 16 residues. Trimming stripped 4 bases from V and 7 bases from J, with 22 bases between. Germline CDR1 reads MDHEN; CDR2 reads SYDVKM. The CDR3 sequence: CASSSPLGTSRGTQYF. Here the CDR3 DNA reads TGTGCCAGCAGTTCCCCATTGGGGACTTCCCGGGGGACCCAGTACTTC.

CDR3 protein: CASRATGNRNQPQHF. The CDR3 bases are TGTGCCAGCAGGGCAACAGGGAATAGGAATCAGCCCCAGCATTTT. The genes are TRBV2 and TRBJ1-5; the D gene is possibly TRBD1 (6 bases). Germline lookup yields CDR1 SNHLY and CDR2 FYNNEI. CDR3 size: 15 residues. Deletions cut 6 bases from V and 4 bases from J, with 16 bases between.

This clone was detected a few times. CDR3 protein: CASSTTRTGELFF. For the CDR3, the DNA is TGTGCCAGCAGCACAACTCGCACCGGGGAGCTGTTTTTT. V usage is TRBV7-9 and J usage is TRBJ2-2; D uncertain. Deletions cut 5 bases from V and 4 bases from J, with 8 bases between. The germline gives CDR1 SEHNR, CDR2 FQNEAQ (reference sequence). There are 13 residues in the CDR3.

The chain has TRBV29-1 and TRBJ2-3, with D perhaps matching TRBD2 (7 bases). V lost 7 bases and J lost 6, with 20 bases in between. This CDR3 is 14 amino acids long. Germline V gene sequence: CDR1 SQVTM, CDR2 ANQGSEA. The CDR3 sequence: CSAAQGRGGDTQYF. The CDR3 bases are TGCAGCGCGGCCCAGGGTAGGGGGGGGGATACGCAGTATTTT.

The CDR3 sequence: CASSLAARVVTNEKLFF. CDR3 nucleotides: TGTGCCAGCAGCTTAGCAGCTAGAGTAGTTACTAATGAAAAACTGTTTTTT. The rearrangement links TRBV7-6 to TRBJ1-4, with no clear D. This CDR3 region has 17 residues. The germline V gene encodes CDR1 SGHVS and CDR2 FNYEAQ. Trimming removed 0 bases from V and 2 bases from J, with 13 bases in between. Full variable domain (outside the CDR3, taken from reference TRBV7-6 and TRBJ1-4): GAGVSQSPRYKVTKRGQDVALRCDPISGHVSLYWYRQALGQGPEFLTYFNYEAQQDKSGLPNDRFSAERPEGSISTLTIQRTEQRDSAMYRCASSLAARVVTNEKLFFGSGTQLSVL.

The chain employs TRBV5-1 and TRBJ2-3, with TRBD2 identical over 10 bases. CDR1 and CDR2 from the germline V gene are SGHRS and YFSETQ. This CDR3 has 17 residues. Unmatched junction bases numbered 5, after V lost 0 bases and J lost 1 base. As DNA, the CDR3 is TGCGCCAGCAGCTTGGGAGCGGGAGGGCCGGGCACAGATACGCAGTATTTT. Its translation is CASSLGAGGPGTDTQYF. The variable domain in full, completed from reference TRBV5-1 and TRBJ2-3, reads KAGVTQTPRYLIKTRGQQVTLSCSPISGHRSVSWYQQTPGQGLQFLFEYFSETQRNKGNFPGRFSGRQFSNSRSEMNVSTLELGDSALYLCASSLGAGGPGTDTQYFGPGTRLTVL.

This chain connects TRBV7-2 to TRBJ2-7; 8 bases align to TRBD1. Unmatched junction bases numbered 8, after V lost 2 bases and J lost 5 bases. The V gene's germline CDR1 is SGHTA and CDR2 FQGNSA. The CDR3 is 15 residues long. The CDR3: CASSLLGQGLDEQYF. As DNA, the CDR3 is TGTGCCAGCAGCTTACTTGGACAGGGTCTCGACGAGCAGTACTTC.

The chain carries TRBV28 and TRBJ1-5; 7 bases fit TRBD1. This CDR3 is built from 12 residues. V lost 2 bases, J lost 16 bases, and 8 bases stayed unmatched. Germline V gene lookup returns CDR1 MDHEN and CDR2 SYDVKM. CDR3 in amino acids: CASSLGGQSPHF. CDR3 in DNA: TGTGCCAGCAGTTTAGGGGGACAGTCCCCCCATTTT.

This clone was observed a handful of times. The chain is built from TRBV4-2 and TRBJ1-1; D uncertain. Germline values: CDR1 LGHNA, CDR2 YNFKEQ. CDR3 length equals 13 residues. The V gene lost 5 bases and the J gene lost 8 bases, with 15 bases spanning the gap. CDR3 nucleotide sequence: TGTGCCAGCAGCTTGGGAGTGGACCTAGAAGCTTTCTTT. Its protein product is CASSLGVDLEAFF.

V and J are TRBV2 and TRBJ1-2, with D unresolved. The CDR3 contains 13 residues. Germline loops: CDR1 SNHLY, CDR2 FYNNEI. Trimming took 2 bases from V and 5 from J, leaving 9 bases between them. CDR3 coding DNA: TGTGCCAGCAGTGAAATCCAGGTATATGGCTACACCTTC. It codes for CASSEIQVYGYTF.

V gene TRBV29-1 combines with J gene TRBJ1-2; D is possibly TRBD1 (5 bases). Trimming stripped 3 bases from V and 7 bases from J, with 12 bases between. CDR3 length: 12 amino acids. In germline, CDR1 is SQVTM, CDR2 ANQGSEA. CDR3 sequence (DNA): TGCAGCGTTGAGGGCAGGGTGGCTGGCTACACCTTC. Its protein is CSVEGRVAGYTF.

The V call is TRBV2, the J call TRBJ2-2; TRBD2 agrees at 10 bases. The ends lost 4 bases at V and 7 bases at J; junction bases unmatched: 9. The CDR3 covers 16 residues. The V gene's germline CDR1 is SNHLY and CDR2 FYNNEI. CDR3 in amino acids: CASSVGLAGVGGELFF. For the CDR3, the DNA is TGTGCCAGCAGTGTAGGCCTAGCGGGAGTAGGCGGGGAGCTGTTTTTT.

The rearrangement links TRBV12-5 to TRBJ2-1; 7 bases map to TRBD2. After removal of 5 bases from V and 15 bases from J, the junction contained 10 bases not matched to a gene. Germline values: CDR1 LGHNT, CDR2 FRNRAP. The CDR3 length is 12 residues. The DNA of the CDR3 is TGTGCTAGTGGTGTCACCGGGACTACTGTGTTCTTC. It codes for CASGVTGTTVFF. Drawing the rest from reference TRBV12-5 and TRBJ2-1, the complete variable domain is DARVTQTPRHKVTEMGQEVTMRCQPILGHNTVFWYRQTMMQGLELLAYFRNRAPLDDSGMPKDRFSAEMPDATLATLKIQPSEPRDSAVYFCASGVTGTTVFFGPGTRLTVL.